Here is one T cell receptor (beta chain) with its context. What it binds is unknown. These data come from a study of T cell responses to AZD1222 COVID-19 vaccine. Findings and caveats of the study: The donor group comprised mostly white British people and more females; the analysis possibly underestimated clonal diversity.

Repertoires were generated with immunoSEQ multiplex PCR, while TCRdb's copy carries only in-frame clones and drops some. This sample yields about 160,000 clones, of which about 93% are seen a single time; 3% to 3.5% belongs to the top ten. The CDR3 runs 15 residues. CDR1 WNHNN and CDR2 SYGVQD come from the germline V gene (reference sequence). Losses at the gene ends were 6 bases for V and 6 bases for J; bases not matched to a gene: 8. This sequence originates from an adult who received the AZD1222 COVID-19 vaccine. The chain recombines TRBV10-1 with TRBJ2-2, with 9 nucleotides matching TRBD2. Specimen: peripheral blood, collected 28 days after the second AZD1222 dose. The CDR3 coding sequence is TGCGCCAGCAGCGAGGGACTAGCTTCCGCCGGGGAGCTGTTTTTT. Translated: CASSEGLASAGELFF.